The 15 T cell receptor beta chains below come from one sample, sequenced in a study of patients and donors after allogeneic stem cell transplantation. TCRdb redid the calling of the RT-PCR reads with MiXCR, one entry per CDR3 protein. The table records roughly 940,000 distinct CDR3 sequences, roughly 18% of them present only once. Sequenced: blood, either unsorted or a sorted T cell fraction (not recorded which). The receptor set was obtained from a human donor who was either an allogeneic HSCT recipient or a stem cell or donor lymphocyte infusion donor (not recorded which). It is not recorded whose cells these are; they may come from a transplant donor.

The chain is built from TRBV14 and TRBJ1-2, with D tentatively TRBD1 (5 bases). CDR1 and CDR2 from the germline V gene are SGHDN and FVKESK. V gave up 0 bases and J gave up 2 bases, with 10 bases separating them. The CDR3 runs to 15 residues. In DNA form, the CDR3 reads TGTGCCAGCAGCCAAGATCAGAGACAGAACTATGGCTACACCTTC. It yields the protein CASSQDQRQNYGYTF.

The chain has TRBV28 and TRBJ2-7, with TRBD2 identical over 7 bases. The CDR3 length is 13 residues. The germline gives CDR1 MDHEN, CDR2 SYDVKM. Trimming removed 7 bases from V and 6 bases from J; junction bases left unmatched: 9. The CDR3 bases are TGTGCCAGCACCAGACGGGGGAGGGTCGAGCAGTACTTC. Translation: CASTRRGRVEQYF.

J is TRBJ2-2 and V is TRBV11-2, with TRBD1 as a possible D gene (5 bases). V was cut by 5 bases and J by 9 bases, with 19 bases left in between. CDR1 and CDR2 from the germline V gene are SGHAT and FQNNGV. This CDR3 has 15 residues. CDR3: CASSPPGRVERELFF. The CDR3 region has the DNA TGTGCCAGCAGCCCCCCAGGCAGGGTTGAGAGGGAGCTGTTTTTT.

This clonotype was observed a handful of times. The V and J genes are TRBV6-1 and TRBJ1-2; D gene unclear. The V gene's germline CDR1 is MNHNS and CDR2 SASEGT. The germline V and J ends were trimmed by 5 bases and 4 bases, with 17 bases remaining between them. This CDR3 spans 15 amino acids. The CDR3 protein is CASSPYPDGGYGYTF. The CDR3 region has the DNA TGTGCCAGCAGTCCCTACCCGGATGGAGGCTATGGCTACACCTTC.

This clonotype was observed at least ten times. This chain's CDR3 is CASSPGTGVEKLFF. Written as DNA, the CDR3 is TGTGCCAGCAGTCCCGGGACAGGGGTTGAAAAACTGTTTTTT. This chain connects TRBV6-1 to TRBJ1-4; 10 bases align to TRBD1. Germline V CDR1 and CDR2: MNHNS, SASEGT. V gave up 5 bases and J gave up 7 bases; unmatched junction bases: 4. This CDR3 has 14 residues.

V usage is TRBV15 and J usage is TRBJ2-3; no firm D call. CDR1 and CDR2 (germline): LNHNV, YYDKDF (reference sequence). The CDR3 is 12 amino acids. Trimming shortened V by 0 bases and J by 6 bases, and 4 bases separated the two germline ends. The CDR3 bases are TGTGCCACCAGCAGAGATGGGGATACGCAGTATTTT. This translates into CATSRDGDTQYF.

This clonotype appeared many times. V and J are TRBV10-3 and TRBJ2-2; D is unclear. CDR1 is ENHRY and CDR2 is SYGVKD in the germline V gene. CDR3 length: 13 residues. Between the trimmed V and J ends, which lost 10 bases and 1 base, there was a span of 10 bases. The DNA of the CDR3 is TGTGCCAGTGCCGGGCTGAACACCGGGGAGCTGTTTTTT. This translates into CASAGLNTGELFF.

This clonotype has a handful of counts. The V gene is TRBV20-1, the J gene TRBJ2-5; D uncertain. V was cut by 5 bases and J by 5 bases, with 15 bases left in between. CDR1 is DFQATT, CDR2 SNEGSKA, per germline (reference sequence). The CDR3 covers 13 residues. The CDR3 region is CSAGKGRAETQYF. Written as DNA, the CDR3 is TGCAGTGCTGGTAAAGGGCGTGCCGAGACCCAGTACTTC.

This sequence joins TRBV5-1 and TRBJ2-2, with D perhaps TRBD2 (6 bases). The CDR3 contains 15 residues. The germline CDR1 and CDR2 sequences are SGHRS and YFSETQ. V was cut by 0 bases and J by 6 bases, with 12 bases left in between. In DNA, the CDR3 is TGCGCCAGCAGCTTGGACGGGGGAAGGCCCGGGGAGCTGTTTTTT. Translation gives CASSLDGGRPGELFF.

This clonotype was seen more than once but under ten times. The chain recombines TRBV30 with TRBJ2-6; 11 bases are a match to TRBD1. V was clipped by 6 bases and J by 5 bases; unmatched bases: 9. This CDR3 has 16 amino acids. Germline V gene sequence: CDR1 GTSNPN, CDR2 SVGIG (reference sequence). Here the CDR3 reads CACPDRGRRWANVLTF. CDR3 nucleotide sequence: TGTGCCTGCCCGGACAGGGGGCGCCGCTGGGCCAACGTCCTGACTTTC.

The chain joins TRBV7-2 to TRBJ2-7, with D uncertain. V was clipped by 1 base and J by 2 bases, with 6 bases between them. The CDR3 is 13 residues long. Per the germline V gene, CDR1 is SGHTA and CDR2 is FQGNSA. The chain's CDR3 is CASSLEAPYEQYF. The CDR3 bases are TGTGCCAGCAGCTTAGAAGCGCCCTACGAGCAGTACTTC. The full variable domain, in which reference TRBV7-2 and TRBJ2-7 provide the parts outside the CDR3, is GAGVSQSPSNKVTEKGKDVELRCDPISGHTALYWYRQSLGQGLEFLIYFQGNSAPDKSGLPSDRFSAERTGGSVSTLTIQRTQQEDSAVYLCASSLEAPYEQYFGPGTRLTVT.

This clonotype has a handful of counts. The V gene is TRBV20-1, the J gene TRBJ1-2, with D maybe TRBD1 (5 bases). The V gene's germline CDR1 is DFQATT and CDR2 SNEGSKA (reference sequence). This CDR3 is built from 19 residues. The ends were cut back, 0 bases at V and 0 bases at J, with 23 bases in the middle. The DNA for the CDR3 is TGCAGTGCTAGAGATAATAGAGGGACTCCCAGAGGGACTAACTATGGCTACACCTTC. Protein: CSARDNRGTPRGTNYGYTF.

This chain uses TRBV4-2 with TRBJ1-2; D unresolved. The CDR3 sequence is 14 residues long. Germline-derived CDR1 and CDR2 are LGHNA and YNFKEQ. V lost 0 bases, J lost 3 bases, and 8 bases lay in between. Here the CDR3 DNA reads TGTGCCAGCAGCCAAGATCCTCAGGACTATGGCTACACCTTC. Translation: CASSQDPQDYGYTF.

This clonotype occurred a few times. The chain couples TRBV18 to TRBJ2-7; 8 bases are a match to TRBD1. Germline V gene lookup returns CDR1 KGHSH and CDR2 LQKENI. The CDR3 consists of 15 residues. Trimming cost V 3 bases and J 2 bases; bases outside gene matches: 6. CDR3 sequence reads: CASSPASGGPYEQYF. The CDR3 DNA reads TGTGCCAGCTCACCCGCGTCAGGGGGCCCCTACGAGCAGTACTTC.

This sequence joins TRBV11-2 and TRBJ2-5, with 8 bases fitting TRBD2. J lost 5 bases, V lost 2 bases, and 16 bases had no gene match. Germline assignment: CDR1 SGHAT and CDR2 FQNNGV. There are 18 residues in the CDR3. CDR3 sequence: CASSLSFPGGGRSETQYF. The CDR3, as DNA: TGTGCCAGCAGCTTAAGTTTTCCCGGGGGGGGCCGAAGCGAGACCCAGTACTTC.